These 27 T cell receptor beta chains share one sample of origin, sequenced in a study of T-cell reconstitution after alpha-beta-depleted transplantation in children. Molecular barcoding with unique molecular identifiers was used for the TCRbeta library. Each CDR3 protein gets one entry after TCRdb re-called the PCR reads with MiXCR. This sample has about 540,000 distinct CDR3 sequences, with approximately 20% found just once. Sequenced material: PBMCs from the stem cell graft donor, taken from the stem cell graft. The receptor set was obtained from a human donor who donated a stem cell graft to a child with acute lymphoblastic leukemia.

The CDR3 sequence is CSARDQDSGVYEQYF. The CDR3 bases are TGCAGTGCTAGAGATCAAGATAGCGGGGTATACGAGCAGTACTTC. This chain connects TRBV20-1 to TRBJ2-7; 8 bases align to TRBD2. The CDR3 covers 15 residues. The V segment lost 0 bases and the J segment 4 bases; nucleotides outside the gene matches: 8. Germline V gives CDR1 DFQATT, CDR2 SNEGSKA (reference sequence).

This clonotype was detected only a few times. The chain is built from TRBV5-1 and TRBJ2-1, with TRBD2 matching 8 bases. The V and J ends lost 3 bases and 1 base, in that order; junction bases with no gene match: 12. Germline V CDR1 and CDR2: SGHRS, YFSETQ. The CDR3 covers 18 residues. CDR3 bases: TGCGCCAGCAGCTCCGCCGGCGCACTAGCGGATTCCTACAATGAGCAGTTCTTC. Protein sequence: CASSSAGALADSYNEQFF.

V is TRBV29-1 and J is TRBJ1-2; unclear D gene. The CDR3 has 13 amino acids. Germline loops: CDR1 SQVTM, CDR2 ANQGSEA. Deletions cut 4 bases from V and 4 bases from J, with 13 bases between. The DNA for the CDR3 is TGCAGCGTTGGAGCTGGACTGGGCTATGGCTACACCTTC. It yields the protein CSVGAGLGYGYTF. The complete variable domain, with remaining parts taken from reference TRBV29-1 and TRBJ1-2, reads SAVISQKPSRDICQRGTSLTIQCQVDSQVTMMFWYRQQPGQSLTLIATANQGSEATYESGFVIDKFPISRPNLTFSTLTVSNMSPEDSSIYLCSVGAGLGYGYTFGSGTRLTVV.

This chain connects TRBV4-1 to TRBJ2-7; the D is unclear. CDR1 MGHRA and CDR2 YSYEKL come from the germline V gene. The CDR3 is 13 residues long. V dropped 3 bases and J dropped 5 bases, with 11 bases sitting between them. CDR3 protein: CASSHSGVNEQYF. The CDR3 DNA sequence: TGCGCCAGCAGCCATTCAGGCGTGAACGAGCAGTACTTC.

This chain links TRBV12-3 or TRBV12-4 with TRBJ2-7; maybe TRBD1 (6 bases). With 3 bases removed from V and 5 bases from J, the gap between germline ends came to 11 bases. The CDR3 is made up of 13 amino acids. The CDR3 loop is CASSLAQGNEQYF. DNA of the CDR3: TGTGCCAGCAGTTTGGCACAGGGCAACGAGCAGTACTTC.

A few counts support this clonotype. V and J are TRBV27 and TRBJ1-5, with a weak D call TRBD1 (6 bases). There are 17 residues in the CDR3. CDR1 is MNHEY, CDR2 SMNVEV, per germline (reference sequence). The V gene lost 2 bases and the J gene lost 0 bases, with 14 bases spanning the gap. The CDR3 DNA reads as TGTGCCAGCAGTTTAGCGTACACAGGGTTTAGCAATCAGCCCCAGCATTTT. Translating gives CASSLAYTGFSNQPQHF.

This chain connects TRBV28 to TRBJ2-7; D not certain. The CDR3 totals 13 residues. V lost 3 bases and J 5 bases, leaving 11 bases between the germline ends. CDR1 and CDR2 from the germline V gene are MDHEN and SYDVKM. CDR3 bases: TGTGCCAGCAGTTTGTTATTTAGGAACGAGCAGTACTTC. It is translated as CASSLLFRNEQYF.

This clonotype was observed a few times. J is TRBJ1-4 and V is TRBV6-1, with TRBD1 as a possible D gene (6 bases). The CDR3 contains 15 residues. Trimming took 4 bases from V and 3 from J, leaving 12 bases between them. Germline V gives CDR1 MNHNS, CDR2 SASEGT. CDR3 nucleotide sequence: TGTGCCAGCAGTGTATGGACAGCTCCTAATGAAAAACTGTTTTTT. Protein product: CASSVWTAPNEKLFF.

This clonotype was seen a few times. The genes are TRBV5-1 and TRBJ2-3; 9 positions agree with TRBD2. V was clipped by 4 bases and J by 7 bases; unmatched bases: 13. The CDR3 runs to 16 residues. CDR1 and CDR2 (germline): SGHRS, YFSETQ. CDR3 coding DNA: TGCGCCAGCAGCCCGAACGGCGGTCTAGCGGGGAATACGCAGTATTTT. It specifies CASSPNGGLAGNTQYF.

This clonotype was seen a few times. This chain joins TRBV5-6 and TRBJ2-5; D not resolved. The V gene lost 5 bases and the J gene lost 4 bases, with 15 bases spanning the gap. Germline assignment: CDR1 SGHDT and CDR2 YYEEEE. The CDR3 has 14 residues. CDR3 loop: CASRVTGYIETQYF. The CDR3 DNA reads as TGTGCCAGCAGGGTCACGGGTTATATAGAGACCCAGTACTTC.

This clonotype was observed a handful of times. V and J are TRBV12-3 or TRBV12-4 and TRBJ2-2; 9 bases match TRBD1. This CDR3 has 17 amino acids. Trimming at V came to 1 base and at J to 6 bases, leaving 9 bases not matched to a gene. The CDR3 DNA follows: TGTGCCAGCAGTTTAGGCTCCTGGACAGGGGTTCCCGGGGAGCTGTTTTTT. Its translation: CASSLGSWTGVPGELFF.

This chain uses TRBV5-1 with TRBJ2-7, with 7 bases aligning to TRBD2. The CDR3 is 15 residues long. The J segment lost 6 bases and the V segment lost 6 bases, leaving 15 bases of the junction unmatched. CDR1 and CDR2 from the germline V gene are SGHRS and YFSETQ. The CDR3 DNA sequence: TGCGCCAGCACCCATACTACGGGGGGAAAGGGCGAGCAGTACTTC. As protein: CASTHTTGGKGEQYF.

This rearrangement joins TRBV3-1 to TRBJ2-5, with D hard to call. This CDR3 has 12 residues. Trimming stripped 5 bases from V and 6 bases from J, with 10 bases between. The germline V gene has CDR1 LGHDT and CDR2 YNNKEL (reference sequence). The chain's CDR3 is CASSKTEKTQYF. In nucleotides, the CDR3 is TGTGCCAGCAGCAAGACTGAAAAGACCCAGTACTTC.

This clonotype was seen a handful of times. This chain's CDR3 is CSASGGGLYNEQFF. DNA of the CDR3: TGCAGTGCTAGTGGAGGAGGACTTTACAATGAGCAGTTCTTC. V and J are TRBV20-1 and TRBJ2-1, with a possible D match to TRBD2 (5 bases). V lost 3 bases and J lost 4, with 13 bases in between. The CDR3 sequence is 14 residues long. Looked up from germline, CDR1 is DFQATT and CDR2 is SNEGSKA (reference sequence).

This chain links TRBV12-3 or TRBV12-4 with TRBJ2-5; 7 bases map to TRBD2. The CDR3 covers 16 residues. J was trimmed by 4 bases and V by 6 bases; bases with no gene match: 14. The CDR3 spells CASRARWEGEGETQYF. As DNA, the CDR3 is TGTGCCAGCAGAGCCCGGTGGGAGGGTGAGGGAGAGACCCAGTACTTC.

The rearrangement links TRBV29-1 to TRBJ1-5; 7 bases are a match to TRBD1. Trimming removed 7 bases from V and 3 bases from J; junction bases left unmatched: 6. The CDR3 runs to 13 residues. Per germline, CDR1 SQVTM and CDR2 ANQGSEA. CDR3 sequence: CSARTGVNQPQHF. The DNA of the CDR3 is TGCAGCGCAAGGACAGGCGTCAATCAGCCCCAGCATTTT.

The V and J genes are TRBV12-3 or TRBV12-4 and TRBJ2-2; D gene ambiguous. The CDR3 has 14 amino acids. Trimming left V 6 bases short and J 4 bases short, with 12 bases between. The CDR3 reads CASSPGRVTGELFF. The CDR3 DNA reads TGTGCCAGCAGCCCCGGGCGCGTCACCGGGGAGCTGTTTTTT.

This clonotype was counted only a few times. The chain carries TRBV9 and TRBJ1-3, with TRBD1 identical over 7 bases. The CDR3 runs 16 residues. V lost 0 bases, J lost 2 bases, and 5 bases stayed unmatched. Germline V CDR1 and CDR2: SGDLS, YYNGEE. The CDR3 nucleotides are TGTGCCAGCAGCGTAGCGAGGGGGCTTACTGGAAACACCATATATTTT. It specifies CASSVARGLTGNTIYF.

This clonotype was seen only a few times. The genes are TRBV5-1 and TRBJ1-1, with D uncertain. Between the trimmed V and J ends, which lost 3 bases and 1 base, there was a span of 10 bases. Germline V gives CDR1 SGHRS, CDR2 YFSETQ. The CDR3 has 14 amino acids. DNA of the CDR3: TGCGCCAGCAGCTCGCCGAACTCGAACACTGAAGCTTTCTTT. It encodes CASSSPNSNTEAFF.

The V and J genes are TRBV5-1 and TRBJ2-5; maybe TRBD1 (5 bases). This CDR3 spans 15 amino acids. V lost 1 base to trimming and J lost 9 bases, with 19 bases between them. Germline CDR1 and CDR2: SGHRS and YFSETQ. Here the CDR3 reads CASSLRSGLVSAQYF. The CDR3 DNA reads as TGCGCCAGCAGCTTGAGGTCAGGGCTGGTTTCGGCCCAGTACTTC.

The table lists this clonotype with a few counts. For the CDR3, the DNA is TGTGCCAGCAGACCGGGCAGGGGGCCCCCCTGGACCCTTTACAATCAGCCCCAGCATTTT. Translation gives CASRPGRGPPWTLYNQPQHF. V usage is TRBV12-3 or TRBV12-4 and J usage is TRBJ1-5, with 8 bases lining up with TRBD1. Germline trimming cut 6 bases from V and 3 bases from J; bases unmatched to any gene: 22. The CDR3 extends over 20 amino acids.

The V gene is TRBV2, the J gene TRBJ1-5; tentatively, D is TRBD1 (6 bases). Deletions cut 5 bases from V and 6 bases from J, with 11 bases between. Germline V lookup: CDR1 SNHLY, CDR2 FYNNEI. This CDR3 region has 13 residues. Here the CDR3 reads CASSNRAGQPQHF. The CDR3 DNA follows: TGTGCCAGCAGTAACAGGGCGGGTCAGCCCCAGCATTTT. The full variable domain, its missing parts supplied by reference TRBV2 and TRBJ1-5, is EPEVTQTPSHQVTQMGQEVILRCVPISNHLYFYWYRQILGQKVEFLVSFYNNEISEKSEIFDDQFSVERPDGSNFTLKIRSTKLEDSAMYFCASSNRAGQPQHFGDGTRLSIL.

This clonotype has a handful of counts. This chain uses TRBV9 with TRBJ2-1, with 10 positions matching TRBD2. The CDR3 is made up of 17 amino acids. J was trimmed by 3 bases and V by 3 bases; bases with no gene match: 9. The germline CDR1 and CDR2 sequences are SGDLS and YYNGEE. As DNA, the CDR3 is TGTGCCAGCAGCGCTAGCCTAGCGGGAGCGAACTACAATGAGCAGTTCTTC. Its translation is CASSASLAGANYNEQFF.

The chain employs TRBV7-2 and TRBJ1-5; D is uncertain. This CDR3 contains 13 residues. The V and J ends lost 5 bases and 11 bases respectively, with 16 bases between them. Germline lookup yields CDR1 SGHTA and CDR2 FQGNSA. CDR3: CASSVSTGLAQHF. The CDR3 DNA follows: TGTGCCAGCAGCGTCTCGACTGGCCTCGCCCAGCATTTT.

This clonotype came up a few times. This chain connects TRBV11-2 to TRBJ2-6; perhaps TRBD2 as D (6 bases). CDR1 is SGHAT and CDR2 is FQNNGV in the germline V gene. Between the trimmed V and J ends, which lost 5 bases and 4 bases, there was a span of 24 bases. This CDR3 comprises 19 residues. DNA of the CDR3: TGTGCCAGCAGCCATGCGGGGTACGCATCTATCTCAGGGGCCAACGTCCTGACTTTC. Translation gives CASSHAGYASISGANVLTF.

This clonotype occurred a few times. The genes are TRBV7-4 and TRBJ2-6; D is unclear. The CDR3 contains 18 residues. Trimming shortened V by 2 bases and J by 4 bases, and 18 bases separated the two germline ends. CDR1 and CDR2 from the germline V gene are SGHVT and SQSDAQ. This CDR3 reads CASSLLYRGDEGANVLTF. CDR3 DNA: TGTGCCAGCAGCTTATTATATAGAGGTGACGAGGGGGCCAACGTCCTGACTTTC.

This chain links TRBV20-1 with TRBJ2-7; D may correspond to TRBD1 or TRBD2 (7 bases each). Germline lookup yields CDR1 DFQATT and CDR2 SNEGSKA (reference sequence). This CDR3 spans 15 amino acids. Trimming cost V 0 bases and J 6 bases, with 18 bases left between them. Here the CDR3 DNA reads TGCAGTGCTAGAGATAGGGGGGGACAGAAGCGCGAGCAGTACTTC. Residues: CSARDRGGQKREQYF.